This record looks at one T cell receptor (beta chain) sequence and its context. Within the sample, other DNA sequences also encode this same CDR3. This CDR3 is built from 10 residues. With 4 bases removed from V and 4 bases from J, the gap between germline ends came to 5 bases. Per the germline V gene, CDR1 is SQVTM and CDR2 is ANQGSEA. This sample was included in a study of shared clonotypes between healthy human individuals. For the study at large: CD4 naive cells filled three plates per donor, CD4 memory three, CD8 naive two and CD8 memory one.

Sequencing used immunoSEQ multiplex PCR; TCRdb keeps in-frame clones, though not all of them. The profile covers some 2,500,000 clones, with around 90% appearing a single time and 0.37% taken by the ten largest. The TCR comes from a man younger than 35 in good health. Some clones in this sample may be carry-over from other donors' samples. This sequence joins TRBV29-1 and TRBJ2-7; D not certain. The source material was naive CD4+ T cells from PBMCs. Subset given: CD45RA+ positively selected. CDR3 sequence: CSVGVYEQYF. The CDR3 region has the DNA TGCAGCGTTGGGGTTTACGAGCAGTACTTC.